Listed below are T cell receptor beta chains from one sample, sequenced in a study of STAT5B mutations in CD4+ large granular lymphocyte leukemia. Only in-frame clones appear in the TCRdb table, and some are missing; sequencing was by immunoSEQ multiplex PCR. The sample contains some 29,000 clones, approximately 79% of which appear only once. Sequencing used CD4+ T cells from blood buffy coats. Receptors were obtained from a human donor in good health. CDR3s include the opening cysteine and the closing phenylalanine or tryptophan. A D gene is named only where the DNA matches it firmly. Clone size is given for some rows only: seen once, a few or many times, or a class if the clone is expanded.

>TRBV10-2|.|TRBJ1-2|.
CASMSDIGYGYTF
TGCGCCAGCATGTCTGACATTGGGTATGGCTACACCTTC
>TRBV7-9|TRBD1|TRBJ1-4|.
CASSFPGGDWSNEKLFF
TGTGCCAGCAGCTTTCCAGGGGGCGATTGGTCTAATGAAAAACTGTTTTTT
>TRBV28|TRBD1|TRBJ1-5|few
CASSPGTGDQPQHF
TGTGCCAGCAGTCCCGGGACAGGGGACCAGCCCCAGCATTTT
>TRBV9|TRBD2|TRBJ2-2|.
CASSPRASGGAGTGELFF
TGTGCCAGCAGCCCCCGCGCTAGCGGGGGGGCGGGCACCGGGGAGCTGTTTTTT
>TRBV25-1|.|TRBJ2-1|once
CASSDAWSYNEQFF
TGTGCCAGCAGTGATGCCTGGTCCTACAATGAGCAGTTCTTC
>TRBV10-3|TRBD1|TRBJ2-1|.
CAISESDRIYNEQFF
TGTGCCATCAGTGAGTCGGACAGGATCTACAATGAGCAGTTCTTC
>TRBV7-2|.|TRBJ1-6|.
CASSSGWRVPLHF
TGTGCCAGCAGCTCGGGTTGGAGGGTTCCCCTCCACTTT
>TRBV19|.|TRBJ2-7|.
CASSIQNSYEQYF
TGTGCCAGTAGTATTCAGAACTCCTACGAGCAGTACTTC
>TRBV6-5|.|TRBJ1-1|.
CASSGGRGGNTEAFF
TGTGCCAGCAGTGGCGGTCGCGGGGGGAACACTGAAGCTTTCTTT
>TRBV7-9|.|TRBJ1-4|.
CASSLAGGRHTYEKLFF
TGTGCCAGCAGCTTAGCGGGGGGGCGACACACCTATGAAAAACTGTTTTTT
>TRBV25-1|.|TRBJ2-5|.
CASSEMGGPRETQYF
TGTGCCAGCAGTGAAATGGGCGGCCCTAGGGAGACCCAGTACTTC
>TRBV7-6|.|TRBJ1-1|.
CASSTTLTGLNTEAFF
TGTGCCAGCAGCACTACTTTAACAGGACTGAACACTGAAGCTTTCTTT
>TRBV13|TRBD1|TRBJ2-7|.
CASSSRTGSYEQYF
TGTGCCAGCAGCTCTAGGACAGGCTCCTACGAGCAGTACTTC
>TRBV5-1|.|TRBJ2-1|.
CASSLGQGGHNEQFF
TGCGCCAGCAGCTTGGGTCAGGGGGGCCACAATGAGCAGTTCTTC
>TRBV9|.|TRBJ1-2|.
CASSVESANYGYTF
TGTGCCAGCAGCGTAGAGTCAGCTAACTATGGCTACACCTTC
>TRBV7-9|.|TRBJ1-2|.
CASSFGQNYGYTF
TGTGCCAGCAGCTTCGGTCAGAACTATGGCTACACCTTC
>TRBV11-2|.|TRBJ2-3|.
CASSFGLTTDTQYF
TGTGCCAGCAGCTTCGGACTCACCACAGATACGCAGTATTTT
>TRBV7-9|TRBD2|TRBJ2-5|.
CASSGKGLAIQETQYF
TGTGCCAGCAGTGGTAAGGGACTAGCGATCCAAGAGACCCAGTACTTC
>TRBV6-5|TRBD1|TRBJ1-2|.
CASSLKDRANYGYTF
TGTGCCAGCAGCCTCAAGGACAGGGCAAACTATGGCTACACCTTC
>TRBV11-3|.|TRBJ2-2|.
CASSLNVAGELFF
TGTGCCAGCAGCTTAAACGTGGCCGGGGAGCTGTTTTTT
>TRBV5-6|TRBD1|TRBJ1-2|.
CASSSGRRTGDTF
TGTGCCAGCAGCTCGGGACGCAGGACAGGGGACACCTTC
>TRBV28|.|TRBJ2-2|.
CASRKTQGNTGELFF
TGTGCCAGCAGAAAGACCCAGGGGAACACCGGGGAGCTGTTTTTT
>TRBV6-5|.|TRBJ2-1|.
CASTHSWGRYNEQFF
TGTGCCAGCACCCACTCCTGGGGGCGGTACAATGAGCAGTTCTTC
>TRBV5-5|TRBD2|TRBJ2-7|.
CASSRSSGGASGQYF
TGTGCCAGCAGCCGGAGTAGCGGGGGGGCATCGGGGCAGTACTTC
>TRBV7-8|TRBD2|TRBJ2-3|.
CASSSRTSGGTDTQYF
TGTGCCAGCAGCTCTAGGACTAGCGGGGGTACAGATACGCAGTATTTT
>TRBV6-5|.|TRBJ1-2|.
CASTAGTRNYGYTF
TGTGCCAGCACAGCAGGCACCAGAAACTATGGCTACACCTTC
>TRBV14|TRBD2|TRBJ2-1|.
CASSLLAGGPYEQFF
TGTGCCAGCAGCCTGCTAGCGGGGGGGCCCTATGAGCAGTTCTTC
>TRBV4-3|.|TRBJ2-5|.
CASSQDLIGETQYF
TGCGCCAGCAGCCAAGATTTGATAGGTGAGACCCAGTACTTC
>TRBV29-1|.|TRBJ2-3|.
CSVEDRPDTQYF
TGCAGCGTTGAAGATCGCCCAGATACGCAGTATTTT
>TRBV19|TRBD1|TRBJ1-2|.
CASSPTGGPYGYTF
TGTGCCAGTAGTCCTACAGGGGGCCCCTATGGCTACACCTTC
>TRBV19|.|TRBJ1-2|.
CASSIEGYYGYTF
TGTGCCAGTAGTATCGAGGGGTACTATGGCTACACCTTC
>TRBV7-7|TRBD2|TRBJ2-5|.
CASSLLAGGPQETQYF
TGTGCTAGCAGCTTACTAGCGGGGGGGCCCCAAGAGACCCAGTACTTC
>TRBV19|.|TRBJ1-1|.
CASSIGQLNTEAFF
TGTGCCAGTAGTATTGGACAGTTAAACACTGAAGCTTTCTTT
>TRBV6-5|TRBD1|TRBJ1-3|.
CASRRDRGPGNTIYF
TGTGCCAGCAGACGGGACAGGGGGCCTGGAAACACCATATATTTT
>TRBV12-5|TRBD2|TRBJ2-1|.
CASGRIGLAGDEQFF
TGTGCTAGTGGTCGAATAGGACTAGCGGGGGATGAGCAGTTCTTC
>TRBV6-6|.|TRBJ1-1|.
CASSYRGQSGTEAFF
TGTGCCAGCAGTTACCGCGGACAGAGTGGTACTGAAGCTTTCTTT
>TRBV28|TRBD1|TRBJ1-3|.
CASSLLLGTGQFSGNTIYF
TGTGCCAGCAGTTTATTGCTCGGGACAGGGCAATTTTCTGGAAACACCATATATTTT
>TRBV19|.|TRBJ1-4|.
CASSPGGTRSEKLFF
TGTGCCAGTAGTCCGGGAGGGACCCGAAGTGAAAAACTGTTTTTT
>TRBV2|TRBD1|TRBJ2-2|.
CASSARGPGTGELFF
TGTGCCAGCAGCGCCAGGGGGCCTGGCACCGGGGAGCTGTTTTTT
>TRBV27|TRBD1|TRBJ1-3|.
CASSTRTGSGNTIYF
TGTGCCAGCAGTACCCGGACAGGGTCTGGAAACACCATATATTTT
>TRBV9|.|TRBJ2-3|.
CASSVAGLTDTQYF
TGTGCCAGCAGCGTAGCCGGTCTCACAGATACGCAGTATTTT
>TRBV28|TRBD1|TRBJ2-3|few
CASSSRGTDTQYF
TGTGCCAGCAGTTCCAGGGGGACAGATACGCAGTATTTT
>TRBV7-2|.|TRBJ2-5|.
CASSLVSRGTASQETQYF
TGTGCCAGCAGCTTAGTGTCTCGGGGGACTGCAAGTCAAGAGACCCAGTACTTC
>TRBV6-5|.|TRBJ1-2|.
CASRFQTDPNYGYTF
TGTGCCAGCAGATTTCAGACAGACCCTAACTATGGCTACACCTTC
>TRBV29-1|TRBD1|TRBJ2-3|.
CSAKGQGNTDTQYF
TGCAGCGCTAAAGGACAGGGTAACACAGATACGCAGTATTTT
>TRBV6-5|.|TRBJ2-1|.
CASSYLGDYNEQFF
TGTGCCAGCAGTTATTTGGGGGACTACAATGAGCAGTTCTTC